Sequencing of this T cell receptor (beta chain) was carried out in a study of cytomegalovirus exposure and HLA in healthy donors (dated by TCRdb to between 2016 and 2019). At the level of the whole study: An earlier analysis of some 500 of the donors reported about 250 Gb of sequence data and 100 million to 140 million unique TCR beta sequences from approximately 180 million T cells. An early release covering some 640 HLA-typed donors comprised roughly 300 gigabases of sequencing data and 85 million to 100 million unique TCR sequences. The genetic ancestry cluster associated with self-reported Caucasian donors included 81% of the approximately 400 genotyped donors. The study aimed to test whether signatures of past pathogen exposure could be identified by cataloging public T cell receptors. Using immunosequencing, the study profiled T cell repertoires from 500 to 800 subjects and related those repertoires to cytomegalovirus serostatus. In addition to the first cohort of roughly 700 subjects, a separate validation cohort of approximately 120 different subjects was used. To predict cytomegalovirus infection status, the study combined high-throughput TCR immunosequencing, statistical association of individual TCRs with disease status, and machine learning. In a later analysis, previously published TCR beta repertoires from more than 500 donors were re-analyzed and high-resolution HLA genotyping was added so that TCR occurrence patterns could be studied. Rather than using new phenotypic data, the later analysis identified candidate immune exposures from TCR beta sequences and from how often those sequences occurred across donors. An earlier analysis of roughly 580 of the donors used high-throughput TCR beta sequencing to judge whether each TCR beta V gene segment behaved as functional or pseudogenic. Donor age, sex, ethnicity and CMV serostatus were compiled alongside the repertoire data. In a later genetic analysis, genome-wide SNP genotypes for 398 of the 666 donors were used, and that subset was treated as a discovery cohort. All discovery cohort repertoires had been generated using a single sequencing platform. HLA typing covered class I and class II loci at four-digit resolution. Typing coverage differed by locus: A, B, C, DRB1 and DQB1 were typed in roughly 620-630 donors, DQA1 in about 500, DPA1 in over 600, and DPB1 in 450 to 480. Five DR-DQ haplotypes were treated as single units for association and clustering because of strong linkage in the cohort. On average, roughly 250,000 unique TCR beta nucleotide sequences were sequenced per donor among some 420 genotyped donors of the cohort, with roughly 18% of those sequences being non-productive.

Libraries were prepared through the immunoSEQ multiplex PCR assay. A mixture of 60 forward primers for TCR Vbeta segments and 13 reverse primers for TCR Jbeta segments was used in the multiplex PCR. The CDR3 region of rearranged TCR beta genes was amplified from genomic DNA with a multiplex PCR assay. The amplified TCR beta libraries were sequenced on the Illumina HiSeq System as 87-base-pair reads. Per the authors' processing: Across the 670 or so repertoires, a later analysis counted 60 million to 90 million unique TCR beta chains, roughly 11 million of which were shared by at least two donors. To remove PCR and sequencing errors, raw reads were error-corrected and collapsed into unique sequences using a nearest-neighbor algorithm that merged closely related sequences. V, D and J gene segments were assigned by aligning CDR3 sequences to IMGT reference sequences. For a sequence to be retained, at least a six-nucleotide match to both a V gene segment and a J gene segment was required. A rearrangement counted as productive if the CDR3 had no stop codons and remained in frame with V and J, and every other rearrangement counted as non-productive. Following IMGT convention, CDR3 was defined as the stretch from the second conserved V-encoded cysteine to the conserved J-encoded phenylalanine. Sequences without an unambiguous match to a single V gene segment were excluded from the earlier analysis of several hundred of the donors. An earlier analysis of 450 to 650 of the donors called V segments functional above 56.7% productive rearrangements and segregating when the between-donor standard deviation exceeded 5%. A statistical classification framework was built to diagnose cytomegalovirus status from the catalog of TCR beta chain sequences. In a later analysis, V and J genes were assigned by comparing TCR nucleotide sequences against IMGT/GENE-DB human TR gene sequences. In a later analysis, CDR3 sequences and most-parsimonious VDJ recombination scenarios were assigned using the TCRdist pipeline. In a later analysis, each TCR beta chain was defined by its CDR3 amino acid sequence together with its V-gene family, and reads lacking a unique V-gene family were excluded. A later analysis removed 592 highly shared, low-generation-probability nucleotide sequences to deal with suspected cross-contamination and a sequencing artifact. In a later analysis, a clonal expansion index was calculated for each public chain from normalized within-repertoire ranks of inferred template counts. Generation probabilities in a later analysis came from a VDJ recombination model fitted to out-of-frame rearrangements, and those results were checked against IGoR. Hypergeometric tests were used in a later analysis to score TCR-TCR, TCR-HLA and TCR-CMV co-occurrence, with a repertoire-size bias correction applied to the TCR pairs. To estimate false discovery rates, a later analysis permuted the HLA or CMV assignments 20 times. In a later analysis, co-occurring TCRs were grouped with DBSCAN, and TCRdist sequence similarity was added when clustering was performed within HLA-allele-positive subsets. For co-occurrence clustering, repertoires with fewer than 30,000 or more than 120,000 public chains were excluded, along with roughly 5 repertoires with anomalous nucleotide sharing. TCRdb re-hosts the immuneACCESS table, in-frame sequences only. Its copies lack some clones; in the studies checked, an unresolved V gene accounts for under half of them, and the cause for the rest is not known. Clonal size and the V and J genes are those of that table, whereas D and trimming came from the DNA. This sample gives about 150,000 clones in total; 65% to 80% of them show up just once. The biggest ten clones account for roughly 2.8% of the sample.

Reading from cysteine to phenylalanine, the CDR3 counts 16 amino acids. The entry retains the CDR3 DNA only, 48 bases that are in frame from base 1. V is reduced by 5 bases and J by 0 bases, leaving a spacing of 16 bases between them. CDR1 and CDR2 are read off the germline V gene as SGHVS and FNYEAQ. Broad study findings and their caveats: In this cohort, only TCR beta chains were sequenced, and detectable features were limited by the absence of alpha or paired-chain data. The earlier analysis of approximately 560 of the donors excluded 15 to 20 rarely observed V segments, including chromosome 9 orphons, because counts were too low. Compared with the 666-donor mean, donors in an Asian-associated ancestry cluster had fewer N-insertions in productive TCRs, according to a later genetic analysis. In an earlier analysis of about 540 of the donors, most TCR beta V segments were observed in productive rearrangements about 90% or about 30% of the time, broadly matching IMGT annotations. Roughly uniform sequencing depth across donors was assumed in presence/absence analyses, although this assumption may not hold. HLA typing was unavailable for some donors at each locus, so association tests used only the typed subset. A group of highly shared sequence variants was considered likely to be a technical artifact of the sequencing pipeline. According to a later analysis, most CMV-associated TCR beta chains appeared to be HLA-restricted, and the HLA associations seemed to be driven largely by CMV exposure. In vitro tests confirmed that three of the cytomegalovirus-associated TCR beta chains recognize cytomegalovirus antigens. Some IMGT-functional V segments, including TRBV6-2 and TRBV6-3, could not be distinguished by the 87-base-pair reads and were therefore excluded. Strong co-occurrence of HLA alleles, especially DR and DQ, made assigning TCR associations to individual alleles difficult. Correlated functional status among segregating V segments might be attributable to linkage disequilibrium, but an unknown experimental factor could not be ruled out. In a later analysis, the rate of TCR association differed among HLA loci, with DRB1 alleles having the most associated TCRs and HLA-C alleles having the fewest. It was suggested by the authors that the approach could potentially be generalized to other disease states and immunological phenotypes. Most TCR sequences were observed very rarely across donors, whereas some public TCRs were present in many individuals. A further reported finding was that TCR beta sequences accurately predicted the HLA-A and HLA-B alleles for most subjects in the first cohort. A later analysis associated about 17,000 TCR beta sequences with specific HLA alleles at a false discovery rate of 0.05. In the study, approximately 160 TCR beta chains were listed as associated with cytomegalovirus. Compared with equally common non-associated chains, HLA-associated TCR beta chains in a later analysis were more clonally expanded and had lower generation probabilities. An association between a missense DCLRE1C variant and V-gene and J-gene trimming of TCR beta chains was found in a later genetic analysis and replicated in an independent cohort. Immune exposure information for the cohort was limited to CMV serostatus. Several of the top co-occurrence clusters appeared to be linked to parvovirus B19, influenza, CMV and Epstein-Barr virus, according to a later analysis. Cytomegalovirus status was reported to be diagnosed by the classifier with high specificity and sensitivity in both the original and validation cohorts.

The cohort was made up of roughly 670 healthy bone marrow donors. At the time of sampling, all cohort members were nominally healthy, though unrecorded immune exposures were likely present. The donor tested CMV seronegative and was one of the 352 seronegative cohort members. A peripheral blood sample was provided by each donor, and peripheral blood mononuclear cells were used for TCR beta sequencing. The Qiagen DNeasy Blood Extraction Kit was used to extract genomic DNA from the blood cell samples. With respect to this clone: The specificity of this receptor is unknown. Base qualities are not at hand, and no much larger clone is one base apart.

Material: PBMCs. The receptor comes from a man between 18 and 35 years old in good health and CMV-seronegative. This receptor chain uses TRBV7-6 and TRBJ2-5; the best D guess is TRBD1, with 5 bases matching. Read as DNA, the sequence is TGTGCCAGCAGCATCATCACAGGCAGGTACCAAGAGACCCAGTACTTC. The resulting protein is CASSIITGRYQETQYF.